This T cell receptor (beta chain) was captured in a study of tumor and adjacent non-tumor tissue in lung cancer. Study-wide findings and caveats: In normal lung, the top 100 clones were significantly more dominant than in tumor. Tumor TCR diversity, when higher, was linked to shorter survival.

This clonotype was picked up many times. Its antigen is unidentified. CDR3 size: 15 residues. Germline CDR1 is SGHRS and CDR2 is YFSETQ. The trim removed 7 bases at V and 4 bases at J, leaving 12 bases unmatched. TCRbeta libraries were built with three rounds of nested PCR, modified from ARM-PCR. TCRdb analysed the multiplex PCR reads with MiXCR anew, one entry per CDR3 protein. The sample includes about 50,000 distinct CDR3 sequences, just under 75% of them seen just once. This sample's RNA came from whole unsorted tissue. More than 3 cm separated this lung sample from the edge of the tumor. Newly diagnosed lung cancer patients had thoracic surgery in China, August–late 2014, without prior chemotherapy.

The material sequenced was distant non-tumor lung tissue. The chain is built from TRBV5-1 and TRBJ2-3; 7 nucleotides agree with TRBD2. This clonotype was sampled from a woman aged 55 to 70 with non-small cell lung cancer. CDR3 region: CASFEGGPFSDTQYF. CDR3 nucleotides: TGCGCCAGCTTCGAGGGAGGGCCGTTTTCAGATACGCAGTATTTT.